This T cell receptor (beta chain) came from a study of T cell responses to AZD1222 COVID-19 vaccine. Data came from immunoSEQ multiplex PCR; TCRdb stores just in-frame clones and leaves some out. This sample has approximately 70,000 clones, with roughly four fifths found just once. Between the trimmed V and J ends, which lost 2 bases and 0 bases, there was a span of 11 bases. This CDR3 has 16 residues. From germline, CDR1 is SGHTA and CDR2 FQGNSA. This TCR derives from an adult in good health. The sequences come from peripheral blood, collected on day 0 of AZD1222 vaccination. The chain links TRBV7-2 to TRBJ1-5; D remains unclear. CDR3 nucleotide sequence: TGTGCCAGCAGCTTATCATCCGGCTATAGCAATCAGCCCCAGCATTTT. Amino acids: CASSLSSGYSNQPQHF.